This T cell receptor (beta chain) was identified in a study of cytomegalovirus exposure and HLA in healthy donors. General observations from the study: Most CMV-associated TCR beta chains were later found to appear HLA-restricted. Segments of the TCR beta V type were, in most cases, productive about 90% or about 30% of the time in an earlier analysis.

The PCR contained 60 Vbeta and 13 Jbeta primers. Produced via immunoSEQ multiplex PCR; TCRdb's table is partial and in-frame only. The profile shows 200,000 to 300,000 clones, 70% to 90% of them singletons. Notes on this clone: Its antigen is not identified.

This clonotype was sampled from a girl aged 2 to 10 in good health and CMV-seronegative. Material: PBMCs.

DNA for the CDR3: TGCGCCAGCAGCCCGGGACAGGGTAGCTCACCCCTCCACTTT. Its translation: CASSPGQGSSPLHF. The chain carries TRBV5-1 and TRBJ1-6, with 9 bases aligning to TRBD1. Losses at the gene ends were 4 bases for V and 10 bases for J; bases not matched to a gene: 6. The germline V gene encodes CDR1 SGHRS and CDR2 YFSETQ. This CDR3 spans 14 amino acids.